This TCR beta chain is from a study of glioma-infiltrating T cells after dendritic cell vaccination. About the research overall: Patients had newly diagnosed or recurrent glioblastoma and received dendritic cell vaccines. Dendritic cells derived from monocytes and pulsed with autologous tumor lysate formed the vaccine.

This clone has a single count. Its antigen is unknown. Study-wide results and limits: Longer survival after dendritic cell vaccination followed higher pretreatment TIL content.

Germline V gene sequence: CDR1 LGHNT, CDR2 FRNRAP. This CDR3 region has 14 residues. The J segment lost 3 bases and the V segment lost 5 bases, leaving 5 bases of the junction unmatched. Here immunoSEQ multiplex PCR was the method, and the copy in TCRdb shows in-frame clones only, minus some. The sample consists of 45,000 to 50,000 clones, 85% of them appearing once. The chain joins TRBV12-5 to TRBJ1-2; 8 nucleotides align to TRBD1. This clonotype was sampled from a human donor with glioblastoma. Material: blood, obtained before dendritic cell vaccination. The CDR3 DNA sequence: TGTGCTAGTGGTGGGGAGACAGGGGACTATGGCTACACCTTC. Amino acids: CASGGETGDYGYTF. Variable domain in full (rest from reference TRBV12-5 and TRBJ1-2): DARVTQTPRHKVTEMGQEVTMRCQPILGHNTVFWYRQTMMQGLELLAYFRNRAPLDDSGMPKDRFSAEMPDATLATLKIQPSEPRDSAVYFCASGGETGDYGYTFGSGTRLTVV.